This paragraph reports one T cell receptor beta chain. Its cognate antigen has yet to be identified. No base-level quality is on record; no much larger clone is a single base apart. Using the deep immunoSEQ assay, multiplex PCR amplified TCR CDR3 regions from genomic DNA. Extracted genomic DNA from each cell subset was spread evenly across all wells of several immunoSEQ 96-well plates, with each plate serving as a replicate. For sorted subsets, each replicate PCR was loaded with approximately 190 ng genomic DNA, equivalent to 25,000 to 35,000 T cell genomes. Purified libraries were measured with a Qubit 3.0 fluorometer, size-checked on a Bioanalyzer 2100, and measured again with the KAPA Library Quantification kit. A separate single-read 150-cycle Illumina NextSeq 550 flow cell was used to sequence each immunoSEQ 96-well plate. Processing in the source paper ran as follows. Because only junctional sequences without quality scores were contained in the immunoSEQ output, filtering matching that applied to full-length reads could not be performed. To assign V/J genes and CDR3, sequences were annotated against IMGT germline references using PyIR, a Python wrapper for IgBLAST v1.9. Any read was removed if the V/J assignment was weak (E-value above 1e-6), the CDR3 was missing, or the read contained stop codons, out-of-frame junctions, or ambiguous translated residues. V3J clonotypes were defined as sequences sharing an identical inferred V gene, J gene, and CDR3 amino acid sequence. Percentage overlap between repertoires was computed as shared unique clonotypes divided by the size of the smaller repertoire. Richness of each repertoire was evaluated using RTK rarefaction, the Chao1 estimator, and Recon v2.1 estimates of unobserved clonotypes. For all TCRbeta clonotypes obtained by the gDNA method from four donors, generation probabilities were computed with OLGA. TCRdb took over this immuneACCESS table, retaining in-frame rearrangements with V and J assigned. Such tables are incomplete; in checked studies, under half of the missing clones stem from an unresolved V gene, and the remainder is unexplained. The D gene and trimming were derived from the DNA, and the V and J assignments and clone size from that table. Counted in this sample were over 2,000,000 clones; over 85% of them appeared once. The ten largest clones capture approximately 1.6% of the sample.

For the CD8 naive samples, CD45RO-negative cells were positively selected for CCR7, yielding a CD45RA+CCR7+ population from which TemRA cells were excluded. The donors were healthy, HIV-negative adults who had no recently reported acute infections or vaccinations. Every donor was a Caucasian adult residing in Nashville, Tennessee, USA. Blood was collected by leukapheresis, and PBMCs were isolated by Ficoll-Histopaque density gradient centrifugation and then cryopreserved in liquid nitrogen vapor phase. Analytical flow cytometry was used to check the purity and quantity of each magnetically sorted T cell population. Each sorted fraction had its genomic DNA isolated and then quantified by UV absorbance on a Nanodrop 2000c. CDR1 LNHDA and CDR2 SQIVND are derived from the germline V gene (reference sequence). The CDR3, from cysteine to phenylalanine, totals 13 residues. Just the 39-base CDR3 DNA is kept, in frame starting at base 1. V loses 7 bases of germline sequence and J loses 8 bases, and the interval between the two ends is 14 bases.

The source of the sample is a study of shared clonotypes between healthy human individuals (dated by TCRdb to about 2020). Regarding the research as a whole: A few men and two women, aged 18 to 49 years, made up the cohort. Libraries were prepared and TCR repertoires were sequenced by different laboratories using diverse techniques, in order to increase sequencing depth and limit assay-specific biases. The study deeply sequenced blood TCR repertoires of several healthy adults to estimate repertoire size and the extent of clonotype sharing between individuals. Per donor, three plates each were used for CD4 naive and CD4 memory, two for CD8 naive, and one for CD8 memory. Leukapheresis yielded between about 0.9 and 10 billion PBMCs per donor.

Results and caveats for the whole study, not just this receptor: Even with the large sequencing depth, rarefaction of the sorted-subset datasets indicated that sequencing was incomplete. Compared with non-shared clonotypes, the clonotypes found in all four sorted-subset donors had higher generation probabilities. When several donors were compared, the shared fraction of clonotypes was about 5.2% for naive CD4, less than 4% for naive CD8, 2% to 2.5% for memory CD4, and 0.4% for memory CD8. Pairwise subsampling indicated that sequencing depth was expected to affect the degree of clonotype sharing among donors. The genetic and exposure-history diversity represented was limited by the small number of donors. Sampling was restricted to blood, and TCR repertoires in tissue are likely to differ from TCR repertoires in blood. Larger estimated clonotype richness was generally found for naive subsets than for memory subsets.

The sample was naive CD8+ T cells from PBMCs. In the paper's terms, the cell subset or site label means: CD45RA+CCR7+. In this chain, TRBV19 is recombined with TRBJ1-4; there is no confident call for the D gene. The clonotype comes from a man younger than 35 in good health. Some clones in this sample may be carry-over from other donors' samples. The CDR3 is CASKTQRSEKLFF. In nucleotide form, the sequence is TGTGCCAGTAAGACACAGAGAAGCGAAAAACTGTTTTTT.